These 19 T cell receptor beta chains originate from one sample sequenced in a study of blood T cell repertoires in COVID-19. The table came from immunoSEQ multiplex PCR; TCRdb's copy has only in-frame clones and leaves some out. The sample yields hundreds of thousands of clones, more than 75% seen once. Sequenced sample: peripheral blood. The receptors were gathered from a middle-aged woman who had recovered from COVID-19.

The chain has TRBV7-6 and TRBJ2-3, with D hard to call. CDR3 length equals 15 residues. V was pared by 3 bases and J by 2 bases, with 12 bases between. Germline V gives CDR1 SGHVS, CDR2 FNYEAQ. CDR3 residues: CASSFLAADTDTQYF. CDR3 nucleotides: TGTGCCAGCAGCTTTTTGGCGGCAGACACAGATACGCAGTATTTT.

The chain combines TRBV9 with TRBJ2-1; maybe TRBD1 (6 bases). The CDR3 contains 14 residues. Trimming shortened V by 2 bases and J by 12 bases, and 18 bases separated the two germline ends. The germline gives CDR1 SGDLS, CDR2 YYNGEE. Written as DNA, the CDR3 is TGTGCCAGCAGCGTCGGGACAAGTACAATGAGGCAGTTCTTC. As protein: CASSVGTSTMRQFF.

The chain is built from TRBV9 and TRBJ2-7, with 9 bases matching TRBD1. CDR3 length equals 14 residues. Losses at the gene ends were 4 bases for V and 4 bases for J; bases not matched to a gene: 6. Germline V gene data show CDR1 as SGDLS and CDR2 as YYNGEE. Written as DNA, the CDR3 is TGTGCCAGCAGCCCTACCGGGACAGGGTACGAGCAGTACTTC. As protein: CASSPTGTGYEQYF.

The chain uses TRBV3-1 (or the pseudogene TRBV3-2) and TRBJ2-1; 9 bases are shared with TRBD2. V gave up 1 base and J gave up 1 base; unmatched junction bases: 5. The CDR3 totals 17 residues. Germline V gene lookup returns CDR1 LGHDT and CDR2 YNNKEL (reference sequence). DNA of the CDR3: TGTGCCAGCAGCCAAGGTTGGCTAGCGGGGTCCTACAATGAGCAGTTCTTC. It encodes CASSQGWLAGSYNEQFF.

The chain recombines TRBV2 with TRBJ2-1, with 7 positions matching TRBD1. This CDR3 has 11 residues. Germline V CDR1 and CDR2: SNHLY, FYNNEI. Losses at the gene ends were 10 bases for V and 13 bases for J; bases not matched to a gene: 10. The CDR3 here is CATRGGSAQFF. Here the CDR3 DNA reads TGTGCCACCCGAGGGGGCAGTGCACAGTTCTTC. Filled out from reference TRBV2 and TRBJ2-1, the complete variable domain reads EPEVTQTPSHQVTQMGQEVILRCVPISNHLYFYWYRQILGQKVEFLVSFYNNEISEKSEIFDDQFSVERPDGSNFTLKIRSTKLEDSAMYFCATRGGSAQFFGPGTRLTVL.

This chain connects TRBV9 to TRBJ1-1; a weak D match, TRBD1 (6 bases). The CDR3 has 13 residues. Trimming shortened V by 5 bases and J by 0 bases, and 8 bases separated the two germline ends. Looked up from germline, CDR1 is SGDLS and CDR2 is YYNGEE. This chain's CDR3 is CASSGQLNTEAFF. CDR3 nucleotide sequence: TGTGCCAGCAGTGGACAGCTGAACACTGAAGCTTTCTTT.

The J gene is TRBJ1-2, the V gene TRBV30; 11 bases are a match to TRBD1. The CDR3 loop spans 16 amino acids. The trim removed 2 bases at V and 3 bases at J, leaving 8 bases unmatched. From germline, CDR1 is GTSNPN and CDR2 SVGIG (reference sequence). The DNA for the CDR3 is TGTGCCTGGAGTCGGGACAGGGGGGCCCGGGACTATGGCTACACCTTC. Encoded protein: CAWSRDRGARDYGYTF.

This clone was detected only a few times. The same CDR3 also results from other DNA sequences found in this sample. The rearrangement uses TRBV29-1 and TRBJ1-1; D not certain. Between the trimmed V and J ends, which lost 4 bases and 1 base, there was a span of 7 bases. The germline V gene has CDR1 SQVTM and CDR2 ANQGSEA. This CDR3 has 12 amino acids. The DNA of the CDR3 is TGCAGCGTTGGTTCGGGGAACACTGAAGCTTTCTTT. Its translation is CSVGSGNTEAFF.

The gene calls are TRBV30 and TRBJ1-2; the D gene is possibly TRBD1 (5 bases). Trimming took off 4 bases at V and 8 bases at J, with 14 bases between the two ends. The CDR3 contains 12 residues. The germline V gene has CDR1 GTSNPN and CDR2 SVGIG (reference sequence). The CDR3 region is CAWTAGGGGYTF. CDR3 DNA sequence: TGTGCCTGGACAGCGGGGGGAGGAGGCTACACCTTC.

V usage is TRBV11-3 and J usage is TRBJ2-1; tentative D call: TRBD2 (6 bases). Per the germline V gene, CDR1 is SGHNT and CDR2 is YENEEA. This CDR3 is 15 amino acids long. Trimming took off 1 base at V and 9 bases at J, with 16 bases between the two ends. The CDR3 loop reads CASSLVRGSIGEQFF. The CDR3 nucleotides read TGTGCCAGCAGCTTAGTGCGGGGTAGTATCGGTGAGCAGTTCTTC.

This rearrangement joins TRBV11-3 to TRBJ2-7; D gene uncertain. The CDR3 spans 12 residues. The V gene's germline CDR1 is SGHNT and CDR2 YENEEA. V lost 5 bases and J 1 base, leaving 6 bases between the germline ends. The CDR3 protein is CASSLPSYEQYF. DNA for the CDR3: TGTGCCAGCAGCCTACCATCCTACGAGCAGTACTTC.

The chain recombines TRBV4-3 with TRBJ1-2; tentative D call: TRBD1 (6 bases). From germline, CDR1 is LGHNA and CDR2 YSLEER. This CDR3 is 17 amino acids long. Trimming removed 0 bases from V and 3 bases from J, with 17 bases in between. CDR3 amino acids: CASSQDRRGGPHYGYTF. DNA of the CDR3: TGCGCCAGCAGCCAAGACAGGAGGGGGGGCCCCCACTATGGCTACACCTTC.

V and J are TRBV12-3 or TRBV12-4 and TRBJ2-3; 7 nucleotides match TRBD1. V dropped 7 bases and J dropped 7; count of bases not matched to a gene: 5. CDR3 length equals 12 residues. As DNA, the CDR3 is TGTGCCAGCACCTTAGGGGGCAATACGCAGTATTTT. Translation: CASTLGGNTQYF.

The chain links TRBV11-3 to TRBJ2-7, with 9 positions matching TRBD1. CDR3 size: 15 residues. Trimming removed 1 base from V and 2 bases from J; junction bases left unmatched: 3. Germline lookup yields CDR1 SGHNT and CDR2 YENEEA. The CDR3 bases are TGTGCCAGCAGCTTAGGTGGGACAGGGACCTACGAGCAGTACTTC. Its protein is CASSLGGTGTYEQYF.

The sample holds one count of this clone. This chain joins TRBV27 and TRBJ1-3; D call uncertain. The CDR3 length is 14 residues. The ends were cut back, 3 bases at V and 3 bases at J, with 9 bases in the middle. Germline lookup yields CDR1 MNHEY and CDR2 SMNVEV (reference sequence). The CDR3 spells CASSFGQFGNTIYF. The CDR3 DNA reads TGTGCCAGCAGTTTTGGCCAGTTTGGAAACACCATATATTTT.

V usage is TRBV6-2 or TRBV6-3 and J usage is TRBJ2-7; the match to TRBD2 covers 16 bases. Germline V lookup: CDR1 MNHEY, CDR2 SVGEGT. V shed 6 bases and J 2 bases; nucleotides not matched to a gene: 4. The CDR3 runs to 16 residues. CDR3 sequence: CASSPGTSGGAYEQYF. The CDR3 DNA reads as TGTGCCAGCAGCCCCGGGACTAGCGGGGGGGCCTACGAGCAGTACTTC.

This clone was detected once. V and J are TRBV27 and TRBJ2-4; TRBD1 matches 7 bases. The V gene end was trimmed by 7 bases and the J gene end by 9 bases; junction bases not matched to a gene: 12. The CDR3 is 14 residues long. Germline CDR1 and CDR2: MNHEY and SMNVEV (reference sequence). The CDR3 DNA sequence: TGTGCCAGCAACCAACGACAGGGTGAGGGCATTCAGTACTTC. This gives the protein CASNQRQGEGIQYF.

The CDR3 is CASSLVTGSTGELFF. CDR3 DNA: TGTGCCAGCAGCCTGGTGACAGGCTCCACCGGGGAGCTGTTTTTT. The rearrangement links TRBV5-4 to TRBJ2-2; a possible D gene is TRBD1 (6 bases). The germline CDR1 and CDR2 sequences are SGHNT and YYREEE (reference sequence). The V end lost 4 bases, the J end lost 4 bases, and 14 bases lay between the germline ends. The CDR3 sequence is 15 residues long.

CDR3 sequence reads: CASSFGQANEKLFF. As DNA, the CDR3 is TGTGCCAGCAGTTTCGGACAGGCAAATGAAAAACTGTTTTTT. The chain joins TRBV6-5 to TRBJ1-4, with 7 bases fitting TRBD1. V was pared by 4 bases and J by 5 bases, with 4 bases of the junction left unmatched. This CDR3 has 14 amino acids. Germline lookup yields CDR1 MNHEY and CDR2 SVGAGI.